Below, 3 T cell receptor beta chains from the same sample are listed, as sequenced in a study of beta chain features in type 1 diabetes. The entirety of the isolated RNA underwent reverse transcription, so expressed TCRB transcripts were sequenced. Using immunoSEQ multiplex PCR, the repertoire was profiled, and TCRdb retains in-frame clones only, with some absent. The sample holds about 330,000 clones, 11% seen once. Specimen: naive CD4+ T cells from blood. These receptors all stem from a woman in her thirties in good health.

The rearrangement uses TRBV27 and TRBJ1-1; no definite D call. The CDR3 loop spans 13 amino acids. Germline assignment: CDR1 MNHEY and CDR2 SMNVEV (reference sequence). The V end was cut by 5 bases, the J end by 1 base, with 8 bases between. CDR3 region: CASSAVGNTEAFF. The CDR3 region has the DNA TGTGCCAGCAGTGCCGTCGGGAACACTGAAGCTTTCTTT.

The chain couples TRBV9 to TRBJ2-5; 11 bases fit TRBD2. V lost 4 bases, J lost 7 bases, and 12 bases stayed unmatched. This CDR3 has 16 amino acids. Germline V gives CDR1 SGDLS, CDR2 YYNGEE. DNA of the CDR3: TGTGCCAGCAGCTCGGGGGAGCTAGCGGGAGGTGGGACCCAGTACTTC. Encoded protein: CASSSGELAGGGTQYF.

The genes are TRBV18 and TRBJ2-3; 12 nucleotides agree with TRBD2. The germline CDR1 and CDR2 sequences are KGHSH and LQKENI. The V gene end was trimmed by 1 base and the J gene end by 4 bases; junction bases not matched to a gene: 3. The CDR3 runs to 16 residues. This CDR3 is CASSPLRLAGADTQYF. CDR3 coding DNA: TGTGCCAGCTCACCACTGAGACTAGCGGGAGCAGATACGCAGTATTTT.